This record concerns one TCR beta chain sequence. These data belong to a study of blood T cell repertoires in COVID-19. Only in-frame clones appear in the TCRdb table, and some are missing; sequencing was by immunoSEQ multiplex PCR. This sample has 100,000 or so clones, with around 87% found just once. Germline CDR1 MNHEY, CDR2 SMNVEV (reference sequence). This CDR3 region has 16 residues. V lost 3 bases, J lost 6 bases, and 15 bases lay in between. This receptor was taken from a woman aged 80 or older with acute or convalescent COVID-19. The rearrangement uses TRBV27 and TRBJ2-6; D remains ambiguous. The sample taken for sequencing was peripheral blood. The CDR3 loop is CASSFLLSGVANVLTF. The CDR3 nucleotides read TGTGCCAGCAGTTTTCTCTTGAGTGGTGTGGCCAACGTCCTGACTTTC.